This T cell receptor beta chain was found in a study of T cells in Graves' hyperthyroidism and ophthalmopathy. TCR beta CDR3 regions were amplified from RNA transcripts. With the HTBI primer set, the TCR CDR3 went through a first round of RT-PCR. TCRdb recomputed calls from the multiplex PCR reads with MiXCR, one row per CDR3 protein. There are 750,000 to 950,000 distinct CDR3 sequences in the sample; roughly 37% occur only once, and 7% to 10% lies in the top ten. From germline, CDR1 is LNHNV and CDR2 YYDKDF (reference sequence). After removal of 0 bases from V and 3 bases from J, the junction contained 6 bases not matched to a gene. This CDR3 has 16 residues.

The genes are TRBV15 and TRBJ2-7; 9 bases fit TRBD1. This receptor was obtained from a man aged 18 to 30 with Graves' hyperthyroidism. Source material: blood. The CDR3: CATSRDLRTGVYEQYF. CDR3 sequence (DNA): TGTGCCACCAGCAGAGATCTCCGGACAGGGGTCTACGAGCAGTACTTC.